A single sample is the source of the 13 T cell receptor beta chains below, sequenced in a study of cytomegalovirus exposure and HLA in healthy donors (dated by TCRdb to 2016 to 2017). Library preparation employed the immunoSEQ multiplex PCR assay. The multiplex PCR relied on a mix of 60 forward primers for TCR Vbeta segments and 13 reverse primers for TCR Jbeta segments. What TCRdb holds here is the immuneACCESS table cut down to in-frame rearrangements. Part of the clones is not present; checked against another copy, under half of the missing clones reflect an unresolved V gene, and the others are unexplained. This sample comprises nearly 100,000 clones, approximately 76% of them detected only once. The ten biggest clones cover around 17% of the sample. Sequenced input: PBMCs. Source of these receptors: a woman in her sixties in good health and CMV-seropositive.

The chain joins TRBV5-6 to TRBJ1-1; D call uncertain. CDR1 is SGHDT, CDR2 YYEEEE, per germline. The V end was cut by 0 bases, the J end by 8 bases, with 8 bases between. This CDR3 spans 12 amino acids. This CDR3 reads CASSLGGREAFF. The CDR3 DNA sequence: TGTGCCAGCAGCTTGGGAGGTAGGGAAGCTTTCTTT.

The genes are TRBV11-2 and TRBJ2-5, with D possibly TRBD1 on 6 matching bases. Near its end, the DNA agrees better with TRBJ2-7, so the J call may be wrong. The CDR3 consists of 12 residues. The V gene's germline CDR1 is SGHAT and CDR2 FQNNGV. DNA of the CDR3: TGTGCCAGCAGCTTCACAGGGCGCGAGCAGTACTTC. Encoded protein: CASSFTGREQYF.

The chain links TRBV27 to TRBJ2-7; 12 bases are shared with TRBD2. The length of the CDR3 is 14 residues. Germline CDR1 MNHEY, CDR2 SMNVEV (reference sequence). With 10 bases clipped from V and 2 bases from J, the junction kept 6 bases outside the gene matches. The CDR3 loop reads CATQLAGGPYEQYF. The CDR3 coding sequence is TGTGCCACGCAACTAGCGGGAGGTCCCTACGAGCAGTACTTC.

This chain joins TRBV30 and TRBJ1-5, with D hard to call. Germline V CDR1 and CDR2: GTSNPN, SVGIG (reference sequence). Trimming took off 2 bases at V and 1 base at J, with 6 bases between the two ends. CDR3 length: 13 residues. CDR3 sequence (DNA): TGTGCCTGGAGTCCTAGCAGCAATCAGCCCCAGCATTTT. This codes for CAWSPSSNQPQHF.

CDR3 sequence: CASSRGTGEGEQFF. CDR3 nucleotides: TGTGCCAGCAGCCGGGGGACAGGGGAGGGTGAGCAGTTCTTC. This chain connects TRBV5-4 to TRBJ2-1; 10 bases are a match to TRBD1. The CDR3 totals 14 residues. With 4 bases clipped from V and 9 bases from J, the junction kept 7 bases outside the gene matches. Germline lookup yields CDR1 SGHNT and CDR2 YYREEE (reference sequence). The whole variable domain, remainder taken from reference TRBV5-4 and TRBJ2-1, is ETGVTQSPTHLIKTRGQQVTLRCSSQSGHNTVSWYQQALGQGPQFIFQYYREEENGRGNFPPRFSGLQFPNYSSELNVNALELDDSALYLCASSRGTGEGEQFFGPGTRLTVL.

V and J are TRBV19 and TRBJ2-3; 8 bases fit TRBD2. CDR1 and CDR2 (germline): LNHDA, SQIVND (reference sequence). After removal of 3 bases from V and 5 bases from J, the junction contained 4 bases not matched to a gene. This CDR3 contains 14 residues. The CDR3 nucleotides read TGTGCCAGTAGTATGGGGACTAGGGGAGATACGCAGTATTTT. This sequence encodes CASSMGTRGDTQYF.

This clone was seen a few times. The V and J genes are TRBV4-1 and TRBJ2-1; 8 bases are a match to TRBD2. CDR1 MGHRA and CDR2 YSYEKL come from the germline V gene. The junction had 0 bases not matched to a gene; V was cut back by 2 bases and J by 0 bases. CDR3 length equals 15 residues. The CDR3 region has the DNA TGCGCCAGCAGCCAAACTAGCGGCTCCTACAATGAGCAGTTCTTC. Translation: CASSQTSGSYNEQFF.

The CDR3 DNA reads TGTGCCAGTAGTAAGCGGGCAGGCACGAACACCGGGGAGCTGTTTTTT. Its protein is CASSKRAGTNTGELFF. This chain links TRBV19 with TRBJ2-2; perhaps TRBD2 as D (6 bases). The V gene's germline CDR1 is LNHDA and CDR2 SQIVND (reference sequence). V lost 4 bases to trimming and J lost 0 bases, with 12 bases between them. This CDR3 has 16 residues.

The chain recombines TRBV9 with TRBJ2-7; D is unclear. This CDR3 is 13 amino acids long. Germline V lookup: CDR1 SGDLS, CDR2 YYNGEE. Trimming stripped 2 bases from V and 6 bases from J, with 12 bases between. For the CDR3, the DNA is TGTGCCAGCAGCGTCGTCTCGGGTGGCGAGCAGTACTTC. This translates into CASSVVSGGEQYF.

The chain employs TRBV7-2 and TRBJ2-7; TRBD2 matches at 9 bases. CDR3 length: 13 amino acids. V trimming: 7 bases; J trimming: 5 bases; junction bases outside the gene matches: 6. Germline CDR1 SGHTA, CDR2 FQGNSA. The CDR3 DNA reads TGTGCCAGCACCTTCCTAGCGGGAAACGAGCAGTACTTC. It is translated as CASTFLAGNEQYF.

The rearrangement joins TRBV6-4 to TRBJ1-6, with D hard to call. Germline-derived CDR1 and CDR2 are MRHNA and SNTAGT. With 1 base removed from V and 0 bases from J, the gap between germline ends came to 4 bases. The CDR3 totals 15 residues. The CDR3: CASSDLSSYNSPLHF. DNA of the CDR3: TGTGCCAGCAGTGACTTGAGCTCCTATAATTCACCCCTCCACTTT.

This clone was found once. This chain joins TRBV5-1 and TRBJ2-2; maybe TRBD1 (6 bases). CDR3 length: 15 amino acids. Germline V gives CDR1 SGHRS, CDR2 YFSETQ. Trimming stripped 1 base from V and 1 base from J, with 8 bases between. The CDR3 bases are TGCGCCAGCAGCTTGCAGGGACAGAACACCGGGGAGCTGTTTTTT. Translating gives CASSLQGQNTGELFF.

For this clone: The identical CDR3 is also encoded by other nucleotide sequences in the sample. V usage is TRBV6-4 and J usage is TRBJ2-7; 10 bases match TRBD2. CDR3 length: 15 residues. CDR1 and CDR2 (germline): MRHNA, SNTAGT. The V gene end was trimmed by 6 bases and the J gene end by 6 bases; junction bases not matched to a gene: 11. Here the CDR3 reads CASSEVLAGVSEQYF. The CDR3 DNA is TGTGCCAGCAGCGAGGTTCTAGCGGGAGTATCCGAGCAGTACTTC.